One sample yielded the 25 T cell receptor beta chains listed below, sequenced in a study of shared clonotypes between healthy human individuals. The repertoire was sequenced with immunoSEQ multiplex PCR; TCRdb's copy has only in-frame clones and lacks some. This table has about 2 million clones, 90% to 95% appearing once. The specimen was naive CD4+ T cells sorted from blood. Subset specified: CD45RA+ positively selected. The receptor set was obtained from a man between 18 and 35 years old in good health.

Here the CDR3 DNA reads TGCAGCGTTGAAAAGGGACTCCAAGAGACCCAGTACTTC. Amino acid sequence: CSVEKGLQETQYF. V is TRBV29-1 and J is TRBJ2-5; possibly TRBD2 for D (6 bases). The CDR3 spans 13 residues. Germline V gene sequence: CDR1 SQVTM, CDR2 ANQGSEA. Trimming took off 2 bases at V and 1 base at J, with 8 bases between the two ends.

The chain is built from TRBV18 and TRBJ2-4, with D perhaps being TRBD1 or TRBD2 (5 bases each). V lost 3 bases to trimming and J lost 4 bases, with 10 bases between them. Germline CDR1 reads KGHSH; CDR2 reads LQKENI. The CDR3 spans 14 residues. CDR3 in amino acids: CASSPGTVKNIQYF. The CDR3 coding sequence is TGTGCCAGCTCACCGGGGACGGTGAAAAACATTCAGTACTTC.

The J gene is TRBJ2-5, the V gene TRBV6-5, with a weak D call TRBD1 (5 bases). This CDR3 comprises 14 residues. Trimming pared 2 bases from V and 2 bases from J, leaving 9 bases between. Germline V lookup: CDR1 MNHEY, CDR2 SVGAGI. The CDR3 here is CASSYKNRQETQYF. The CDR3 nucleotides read TGTGCCAGCAGTTACAAGAACAGGCAAGAGACCCAGTACTTC.

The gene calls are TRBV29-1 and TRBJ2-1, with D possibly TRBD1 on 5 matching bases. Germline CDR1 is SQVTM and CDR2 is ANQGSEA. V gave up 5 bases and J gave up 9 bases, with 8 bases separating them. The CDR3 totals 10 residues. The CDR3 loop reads CSVFQGEQFF. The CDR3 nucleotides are TGCAGCGTTTTTCAGGGTGAGCAGTTCTTC.

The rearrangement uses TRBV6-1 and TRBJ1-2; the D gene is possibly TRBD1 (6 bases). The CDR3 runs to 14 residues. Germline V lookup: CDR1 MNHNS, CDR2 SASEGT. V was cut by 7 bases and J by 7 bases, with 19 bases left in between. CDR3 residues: CASTPGPGASGYTF. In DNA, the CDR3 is TGTGCCAGCACCCCCGGGCCGGGGGCAAGTGGCTACACCTTC.

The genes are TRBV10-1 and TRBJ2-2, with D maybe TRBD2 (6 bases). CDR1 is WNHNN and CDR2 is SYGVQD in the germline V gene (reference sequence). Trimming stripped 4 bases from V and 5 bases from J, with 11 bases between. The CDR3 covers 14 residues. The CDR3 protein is CASSVGAGTGELFF. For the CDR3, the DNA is TGCGCCAGCAGTGTTGGGGCGGGGACCGGGGAGCTGTTTTTT.

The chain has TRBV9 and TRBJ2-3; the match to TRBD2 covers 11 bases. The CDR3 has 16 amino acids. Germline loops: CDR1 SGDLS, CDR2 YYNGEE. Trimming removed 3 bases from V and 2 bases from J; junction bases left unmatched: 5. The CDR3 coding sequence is TGTGCCAGCAGCGCTCTAGCGGGGGGCCACACAGATACGCAGTATTTT. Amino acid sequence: CASSALAGGHTDTQYF. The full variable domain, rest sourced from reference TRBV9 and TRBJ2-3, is DSGVTQTPKHLITATGQRVTLRCSPRSGDLSVYWYQQSLDQGLQFLIQYYNGEERAKGNILERFSAQQFPDLHSELNLSSLELGDSALYFCASSALAGGHTDTQYFGPGTRLTVL.

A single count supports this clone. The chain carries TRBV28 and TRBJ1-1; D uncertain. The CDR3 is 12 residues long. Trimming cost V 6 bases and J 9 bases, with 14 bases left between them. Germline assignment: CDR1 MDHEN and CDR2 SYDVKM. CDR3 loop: CASSLQLSKAFF. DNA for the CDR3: TGTGCCAGCAGCCTCCAGTTATCTAAAGCTTTCTTT.

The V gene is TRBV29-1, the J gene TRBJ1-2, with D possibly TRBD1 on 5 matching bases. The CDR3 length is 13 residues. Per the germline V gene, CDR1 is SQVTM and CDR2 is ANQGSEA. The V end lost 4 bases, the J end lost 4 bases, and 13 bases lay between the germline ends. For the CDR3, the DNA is TGCAGCGTTGGATTGTCAGGGTTCTATGGCTACACCTTC. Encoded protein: CSVGLSGFYGYTF.

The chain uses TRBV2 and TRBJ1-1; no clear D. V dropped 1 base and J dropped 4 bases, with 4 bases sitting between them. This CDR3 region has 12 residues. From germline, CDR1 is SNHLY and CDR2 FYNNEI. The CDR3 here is CASSEGITEAFF. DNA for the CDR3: TGTGCCAGCAGTGAAGGAATCACTGAAGCTTTCTTT.

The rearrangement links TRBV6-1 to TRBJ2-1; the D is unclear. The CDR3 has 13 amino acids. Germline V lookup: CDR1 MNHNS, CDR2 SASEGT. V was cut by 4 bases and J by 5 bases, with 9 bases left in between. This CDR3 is CASSATRDNEQFF. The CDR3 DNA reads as TGTGCCAGCAGTGCAACGCGTGACAATGAGCAGTTCTTC.

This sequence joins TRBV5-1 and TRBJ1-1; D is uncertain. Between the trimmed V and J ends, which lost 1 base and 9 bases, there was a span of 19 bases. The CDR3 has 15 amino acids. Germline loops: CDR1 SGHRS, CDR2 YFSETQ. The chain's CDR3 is CASSLSPTTKGQAFF. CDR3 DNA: TGCGCCAGCAGCTTGAGCCCGACCACAAAGGGTCAAGCTTTCTTT.

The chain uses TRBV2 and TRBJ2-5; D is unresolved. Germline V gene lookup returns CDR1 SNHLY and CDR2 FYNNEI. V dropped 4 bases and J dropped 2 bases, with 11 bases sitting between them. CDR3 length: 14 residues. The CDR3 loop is CASSASTGQETQYF. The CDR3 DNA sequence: TGTGCCAGCAGTGCGAGCACCGGGCAAGAGACCCAGTACTTC.

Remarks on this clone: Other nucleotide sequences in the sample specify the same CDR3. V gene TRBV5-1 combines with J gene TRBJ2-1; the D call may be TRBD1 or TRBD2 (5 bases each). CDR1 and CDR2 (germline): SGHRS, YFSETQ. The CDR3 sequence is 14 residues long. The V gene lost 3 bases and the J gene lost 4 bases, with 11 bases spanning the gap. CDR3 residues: CASSSTGPYNEQFF. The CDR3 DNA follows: TGCGCCAGCAGCTCAACGGGACCTTACAATGAGCAGTTCTTC. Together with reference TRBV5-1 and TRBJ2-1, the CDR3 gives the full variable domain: KAGVTQTPRYLIKTRGQQVTLSCSPISGHRSVSWYQQTPGQGLQFLFEYFSETQRNKGNFPGRFSGRQFSNSRSEMNVSTLELGDSALYLCASSSTGPYNEQFFGPGTRLTVL.

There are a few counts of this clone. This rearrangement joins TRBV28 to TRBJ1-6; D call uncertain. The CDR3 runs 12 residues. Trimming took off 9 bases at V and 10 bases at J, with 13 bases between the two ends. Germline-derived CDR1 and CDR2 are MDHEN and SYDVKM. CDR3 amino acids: CASNVVVSPLHF. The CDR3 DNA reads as TGTGCCAGTAACGTGGTAGTCTCACCCCTCCACTTT.

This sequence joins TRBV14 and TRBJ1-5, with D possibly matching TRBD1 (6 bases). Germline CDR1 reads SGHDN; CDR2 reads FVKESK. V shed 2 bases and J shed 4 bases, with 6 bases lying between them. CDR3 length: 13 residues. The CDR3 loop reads CASSQTGNQPQHF. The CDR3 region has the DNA TGTGCCAGCAGCCAAACAGGGAATCAGCCCCAGCATTTT.

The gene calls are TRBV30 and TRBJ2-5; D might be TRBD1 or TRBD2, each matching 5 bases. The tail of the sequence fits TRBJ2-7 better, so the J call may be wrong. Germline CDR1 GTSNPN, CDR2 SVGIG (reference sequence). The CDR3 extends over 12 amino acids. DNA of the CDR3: TGTGCCTGGAGTAGGGACCTCTACGAGCAGTACTTC. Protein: CAWSRDLYEQYF.

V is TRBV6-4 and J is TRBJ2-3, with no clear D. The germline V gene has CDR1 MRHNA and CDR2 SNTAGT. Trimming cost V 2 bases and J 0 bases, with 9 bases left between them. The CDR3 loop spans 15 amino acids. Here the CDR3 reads CASSDRGDSTDTQYF. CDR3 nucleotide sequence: TGTGCCAGCAGTGACAGAGGAGATAGCACAGATACGCAGTATTTT.

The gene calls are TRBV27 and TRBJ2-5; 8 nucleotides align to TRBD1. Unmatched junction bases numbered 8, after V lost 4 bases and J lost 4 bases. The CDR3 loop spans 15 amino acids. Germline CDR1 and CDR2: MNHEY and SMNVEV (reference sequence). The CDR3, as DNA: TGTGCCAGCAGTTCCCATTTAGACAGGGGAGAGACCCAGTACTTC. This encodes CASSSHLDRGETQYF.

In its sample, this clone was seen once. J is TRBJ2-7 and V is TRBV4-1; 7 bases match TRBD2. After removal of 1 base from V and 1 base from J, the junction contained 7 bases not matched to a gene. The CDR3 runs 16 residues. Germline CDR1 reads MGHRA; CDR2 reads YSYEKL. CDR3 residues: CASSQGVREESYEQYF. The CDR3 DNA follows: TGCGCCAGCAGCCAAGGGGTTCGGGAGGAGTCCTACGAGCAGTACTTC.

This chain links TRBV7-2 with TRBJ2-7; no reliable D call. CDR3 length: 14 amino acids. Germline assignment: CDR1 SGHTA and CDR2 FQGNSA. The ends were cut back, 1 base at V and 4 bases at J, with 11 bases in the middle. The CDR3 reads CASSLDGGKYEQYF. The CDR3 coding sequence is TGTGCCAGCAGCTTAGATGGCGGAAAATACGAGCAGTACTTC.

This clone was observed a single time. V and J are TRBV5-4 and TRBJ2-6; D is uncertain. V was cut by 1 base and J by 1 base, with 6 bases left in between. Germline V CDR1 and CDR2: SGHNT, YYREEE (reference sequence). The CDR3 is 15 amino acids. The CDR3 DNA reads TGTGCCAGCAGCTTGTATGGATCTGGGGCCAACGTCCTGACTTTC. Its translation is CASSLYGSGANVLTF.

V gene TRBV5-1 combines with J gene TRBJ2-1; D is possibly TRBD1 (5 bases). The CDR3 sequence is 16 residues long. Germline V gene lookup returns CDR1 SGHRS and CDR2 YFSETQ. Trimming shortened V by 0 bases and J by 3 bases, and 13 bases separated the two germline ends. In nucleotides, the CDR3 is TGCGCCAGCAGCTTGGGCAGGGATTCTTACTACAATGAGCAGTTCTTC. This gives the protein CASSLGRDSYYNEQFF. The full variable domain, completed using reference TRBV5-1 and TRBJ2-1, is KAGVTQTPRYLIKTRGQQVTLSCSPISGHRSVSWYQQTPGQGLQFLFEYFSETQRNKGNFPGRFSGRQFSNSRSEMNVSTLELGDSALYLCASSLGRDSYYNEQFFGPGTRLTVL.

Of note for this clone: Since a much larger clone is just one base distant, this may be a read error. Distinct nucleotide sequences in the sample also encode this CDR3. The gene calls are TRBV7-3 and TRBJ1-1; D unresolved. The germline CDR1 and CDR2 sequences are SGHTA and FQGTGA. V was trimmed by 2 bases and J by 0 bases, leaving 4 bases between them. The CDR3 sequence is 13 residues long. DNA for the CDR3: TGTGCCAGCAGCTTAGATTTGAACACTGAAGCTTTCTTT. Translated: CASSLDLNTEAFF.

The CDR3 sequence: CASSSSLTGDSNQPQHF. CDR3 coding DNA: TGTGCCAGCAGCTCAAGCCTAACAGGGGATAGCAATCAGCCCCAGCATTTT. The V and J genes are TRBV5-5 and TRBJ1-5; 7 positions match TRBD1. V lost 3 bases to trimming and J lost 0 bases; unmatched junction nucleotides: 9. This CDR3 is 17 amino acids long. The germline V gene has CDR1 SGHKS and CDR2 YYEKEE (reference sequence).